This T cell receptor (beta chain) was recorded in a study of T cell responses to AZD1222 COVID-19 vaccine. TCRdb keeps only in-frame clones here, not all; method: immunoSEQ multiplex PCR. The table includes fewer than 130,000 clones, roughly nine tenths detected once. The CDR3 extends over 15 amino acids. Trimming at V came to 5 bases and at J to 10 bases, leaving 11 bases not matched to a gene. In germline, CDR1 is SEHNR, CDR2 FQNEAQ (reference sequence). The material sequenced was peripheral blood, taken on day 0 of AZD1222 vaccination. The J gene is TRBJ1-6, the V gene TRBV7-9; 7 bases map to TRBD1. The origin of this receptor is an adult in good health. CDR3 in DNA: TGTGCCAGCAGCCAGGGGGGGGCTTCTGGCTCACCCCTCCACTTT. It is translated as CASSQGGASGSPLHF.